Each of the 10 T cell receptor beta chains below was sequenced from the same sample in a study of shared clonotypes between healthy human individuals. Assay used: immunoSEQ multiplex PCR; TCRdb lists only in-frame clones, some missing. The sample has a few million clones, around 95% seen once. Specimen: naive CD4+ T cells sorted from blood. The subset here: CD45RA+ positively selected. Receptors were obtained from a man aged 18 to 29 in good health.

This rearrangement joins TRBV6-1 to TRBJ1-1, with a weak D call TRBD1 (5 bases). The CDR3 has 11 amino acids. The germline V gene has CDR1 MNHNS and CDR2 SASEGT. V lost 0 bases to trimming and J lost 10 bases, with 6 bases between them. CDR3 in amino acids: CASSEARGAFF. The CDR3 DNA is TGTGCCAGCAGTGAAGCAAGGGGAGCTTTCTTT.

The chain employs TRBV11-1 and TRBJ1-1; no clear D. The CDR3 totals 15 residues. Germline V lookup: CDR1 SGHAT, CDR2 FQDESV (reference sequence). The germline V and J ends were trimmed by 6 bases and 8 bases, with 22 bases remaining between them. CDR3 region: CASRLGRAEVLEAFF. CDR3 DNA: TGTGCCAGCAGGCTCGGGCGGGCAGAAGTCTTGGAAGCTTTCTTT.

This chain connects TRBV30 to TRBJ1-5; tentative D call: TRBD1 (6 bases). This CDR3 spans 13 amino acids. Trimming removed 1 base from V and 7 bases from J, with 11 bases in between. Germline CDR1 reads GTSNPN; CDR2 reads SVGIG (reference sequence). The CDR3 spells CAWSDREDQPQHF. The CDR3 DNA reads TGTGCCTGGAGTGACAGGGAGGACCAGCCCCAGCATTTT.

Remarks on this clone: The same CDR3 arises from other DNA sequences in this sample as well. The rearrangement joins TRBV7-3 to TRBJ2-5; D call uncertain. The V gene lost 2 bases and the J gene lost 2 bases, with 6 bases spanning the gap. Germline V lookup: CDR1 SGHTA, CDR2 FQGTGA. The CDR3 runs 13 residues. In DNA form, the CDR3 reads TGTGCCAGCAGCTTAGGCCTTCAAGAGACCCAGTACTTC. Protein sequence: CASSLGLQETQYF.

The CDR3 DNA is TGTGCCACAAGGGGACCGAGCTATGGCTACACCTTC. This codes for CATRGPSYGYTF. The chain is built from TRBV6-1 and TRBJ1-2; D may be TRBD1 (5 bases). Per the germline V gene, CDR1 is MNHNS and CDR2 is SASEGT. V gave up 10 bases and J gave up 4 bases, with 13 bases separating them. The CDR3 spans 12 residues.

The chain carries TRBV7-2 and TRBJ1-2; D is uncertain. The CDR3 spans 13 residues. CDR1 and CDR2 from the germline V gene are SGHTA and FQGNSA. V dropped 4 bases and J dropped 8 bases, with 14 bases sitting between them. CDR3 sequence: CASSSAAVRGYTF. The CDR3 coding sequence is TGTGCCAGCAGCTCCGCGGCAGTCAGAGGCTACACCTTC.

This chain uses TRBV10-3 with TRBJ2-3, with a weak D call TRBD2 (6 bases). V lost 3 bases and J 11 bases, leaving 15 bases between the germline ends. The CDR3 contains 13 residues. The germline gives CDR1 ENHRY, CDR2 SYGVKD. The CDR3 region has the DNA TGTGCCATCAGTGATCTCGGCGGGACGGAGCAGTATTTT. Translation gives CAISDLGGTEQYF.

The chain recombines TRBV11-3 with TRBJ2-5; 11 nucleotides align to TRBD2. The CDR3 length is 19 residues. CDR1 SGHNT and CDR2 YENEEA come from the germline V gene. With V trimmed by 5 bases and J by 2 bases, 16 bases remained unmatched. In DNA, the CDR3 is TGTGCCAGCAGCCAGGGGCTAGCGGGGGGCCCTGGGTCTCAAGAGACCCAGTACTTC. Translated: CASSQGLAGGPGSQETQYF. Filled out from reference TRBV11-3 and TRBJ2-5, the complete variable domain reads EAGVVQSPRYKIIEKKQPVAFWCNPISGHNTLYWYLQNLGQGPELLIRYENEEAVDDSQLPKDRFSAERLKGVDSTLKIQPAELGDSAVYLCASSQGLAGGPGSQETQYFGPGTRLLVL.

Concerning this clone itself: This sample includes further DNA sequences coding for the same CDR3. This rearrangement joins TRBV5-4 to TRBJ2-5; D is tentatively TRBD1 or TRBD2 (6 bases each). The CDR3 is made up of 14 amino acids. V lost 4 bases and J lost 5, with 15 bases in between. Germline V lookup: CDR1 SGHNT, CDR2 YYREEE (reference sequence). The CDR3 reads CASSLPGGQETQYF. CDR3 nucleotide sequence: TGTGCCAGCAGCCTGCCCGGGGGCCAGGAGACCCAGTACTTC.

The J gene is TRBJ2-3, the V gene TRBV11-2; 11 positions agree with TRBD2. Per germline, CDR1 SGHAT and CDR2 FQNNGV. The CDR3 loop spans 16 amino acids. J lost 1 base, V lost 3 bases, and 3 bases had no gene match. CDR3 nucleotide sequence: TGTGCCAGCAGCTTCACTAGCGGGAGCGGCACAGATACGCAGTATTTT. Translated: CASSFTSGSGTDTQYF.